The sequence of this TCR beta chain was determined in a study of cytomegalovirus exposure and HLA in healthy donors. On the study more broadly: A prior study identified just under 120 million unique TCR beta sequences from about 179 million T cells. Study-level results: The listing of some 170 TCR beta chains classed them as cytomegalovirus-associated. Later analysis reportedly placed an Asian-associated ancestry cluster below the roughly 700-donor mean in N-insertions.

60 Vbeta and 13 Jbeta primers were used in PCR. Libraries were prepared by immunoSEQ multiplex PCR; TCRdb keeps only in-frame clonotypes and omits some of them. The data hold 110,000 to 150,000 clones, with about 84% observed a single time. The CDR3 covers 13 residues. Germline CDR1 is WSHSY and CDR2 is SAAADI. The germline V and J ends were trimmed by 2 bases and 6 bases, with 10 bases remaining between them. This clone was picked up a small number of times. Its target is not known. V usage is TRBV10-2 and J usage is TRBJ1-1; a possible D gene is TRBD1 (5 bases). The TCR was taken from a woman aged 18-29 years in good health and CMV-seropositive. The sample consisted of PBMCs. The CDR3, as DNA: TGCGCCAGCAGTGAGAGGGGAGGCTCTGAAGCTTTCTTT. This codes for CASSERGGSEAFF.